Below, one TCR beta chain is given with its context. The antigen remains unidentified. TCRdb's table, derived via immunoSEQ multiplex PCR, lists solely in-frame clones and lacks some. Here the sample spans under 150,000 clones, roughly 90% being singletons. The data stem from a study of a mutant IDH1 vaccine in newly diagnosed glioma. Time point reported: week 11, during vaccination. Every vaccine dose comprised 300 ug of mutant IDH1 20-mer peptide plus topical imiquimod. Germline V lookup: CDR1 SEHNR, CDR2 FQNEAQ (reference sequence). CDR3 length equals 19 residues. V dropped 5 bases and J dropped 3; count of bases not matched to a gene: 12.

The chain combines TRBV7-9 with TRBJ2-3, with 15 bases matching TRBD2. Material: PBMCs, obtained from a glioma patient whose treatment included an IDH1 peptide vaccine. This clonotype was sampled from a woman between 45 and 60 years old with glioma. The CDR3 sequence is CASSPLPGLAGGETDTQYF. The DNA for the CDR3 is TGTGCCAGCAGCCCCCTGCCAGGACTAGCGGGAGGGGAAACAGATACGCAGTATTTT.